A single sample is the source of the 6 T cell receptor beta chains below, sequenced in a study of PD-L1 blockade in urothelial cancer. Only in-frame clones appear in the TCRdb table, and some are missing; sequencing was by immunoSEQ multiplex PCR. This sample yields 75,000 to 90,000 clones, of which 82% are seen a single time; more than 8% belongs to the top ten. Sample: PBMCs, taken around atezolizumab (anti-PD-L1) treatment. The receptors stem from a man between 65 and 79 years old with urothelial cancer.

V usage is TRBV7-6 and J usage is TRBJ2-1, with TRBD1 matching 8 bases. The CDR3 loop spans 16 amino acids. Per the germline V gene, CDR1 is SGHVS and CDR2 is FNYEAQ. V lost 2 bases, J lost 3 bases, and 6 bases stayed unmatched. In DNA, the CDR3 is TGTGCCAGCAGCTTATTCGGGACAGGTTTCTACAATGAGCAGTTCTTC. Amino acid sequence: CASSLFGTGFYNEQFF.

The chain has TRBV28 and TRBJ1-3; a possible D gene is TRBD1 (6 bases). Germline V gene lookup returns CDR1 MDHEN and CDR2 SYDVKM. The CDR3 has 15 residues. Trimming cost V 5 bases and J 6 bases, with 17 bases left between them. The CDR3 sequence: CASSPWDTGTNTIYF. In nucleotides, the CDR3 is TGTGCCAGCAGTCCCTGGGACACTGGAACAAACACCATATATTTT.

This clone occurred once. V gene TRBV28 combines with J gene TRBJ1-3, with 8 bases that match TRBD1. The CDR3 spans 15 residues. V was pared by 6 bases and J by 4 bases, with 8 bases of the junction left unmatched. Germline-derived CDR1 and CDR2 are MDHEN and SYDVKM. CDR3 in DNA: TGTGCCAGCAGCACTCAGGGGGCGCCCGGAAACACCATATATTTT. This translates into CASSTQGAPGNTIYF. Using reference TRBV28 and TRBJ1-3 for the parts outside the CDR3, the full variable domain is DVKVTQSSRYLVKRTGEKVFLECVQDMDHENMFWYRQDPGLGLRLIYFSYDVKMKEKGDIPEGYSVSREKKERFSLILESASTNQTSMYLCASSTQGAPGNTIYFGEGSWLTVV.

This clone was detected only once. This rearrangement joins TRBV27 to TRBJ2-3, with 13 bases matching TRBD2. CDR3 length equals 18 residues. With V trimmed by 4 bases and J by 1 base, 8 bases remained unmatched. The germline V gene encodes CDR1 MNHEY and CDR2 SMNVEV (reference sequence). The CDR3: CASSSRWTSGRGTDTQYF. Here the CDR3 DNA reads TGTGCCAGCAGTTCTAGATGGACTAGCGGGAGAGGCACAGATACGCAGTATTTT.

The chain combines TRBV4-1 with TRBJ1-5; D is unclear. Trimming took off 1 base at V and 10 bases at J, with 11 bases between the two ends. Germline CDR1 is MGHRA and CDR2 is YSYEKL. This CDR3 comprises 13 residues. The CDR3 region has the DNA TGCGCCAGCAGCCAAGCAGGAATGCCTCCCCAGCATTTT. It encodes CASSQAGMPPQHF.

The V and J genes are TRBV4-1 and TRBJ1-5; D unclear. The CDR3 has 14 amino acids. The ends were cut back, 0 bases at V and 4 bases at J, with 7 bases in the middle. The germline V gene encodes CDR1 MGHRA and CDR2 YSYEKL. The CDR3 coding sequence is TGCGCCAGCAGCCAAGATCACGGTAATCAGCCCCAGCATTTT. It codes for CASSQDHGNQPQHF.